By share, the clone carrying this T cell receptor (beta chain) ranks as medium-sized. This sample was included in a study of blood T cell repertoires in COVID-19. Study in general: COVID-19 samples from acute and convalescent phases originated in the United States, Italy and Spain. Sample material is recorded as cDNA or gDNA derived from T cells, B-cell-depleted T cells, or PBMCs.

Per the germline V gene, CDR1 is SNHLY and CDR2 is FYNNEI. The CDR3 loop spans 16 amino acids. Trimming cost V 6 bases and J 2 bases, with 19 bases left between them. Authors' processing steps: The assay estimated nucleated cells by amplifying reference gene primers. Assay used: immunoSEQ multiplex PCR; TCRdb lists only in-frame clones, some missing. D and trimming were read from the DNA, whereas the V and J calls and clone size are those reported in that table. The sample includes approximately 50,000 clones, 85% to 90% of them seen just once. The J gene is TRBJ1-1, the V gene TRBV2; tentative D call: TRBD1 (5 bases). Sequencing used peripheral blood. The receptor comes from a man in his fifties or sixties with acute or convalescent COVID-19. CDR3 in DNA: TGTGCCAGCAGCCTAGGGGAAGCGACAGTTAACACTGAAGCTTTCTTT. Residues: CASSLGEATVNTEAFF.